The source of this T cell receptor (beta chain) is a study of blood T cell repertoires in COVID-19. Study details: Acute-phase and convalescent COVID-19 samples originated in the United States, Italy and Spain. In each case, the material was cDNA or gDNA derived from T cells, B-cell-depleted T cells, or PBMCs.

V dropped 6 bases and J dropped 7; count of bases not matched to a gene: 3. The CDR3 length is 12 residues. On this clone: The same CDR3 also results from other DNA sequences found in this sample.

Sequencing used immunoSEQ multiplex PCR; TCRdb keeps in-frame clones, though not all of them. Among roughly 32,000 clones, 87% were seen once, and the ten largest hold over 12%. The chain uses TRBV12-3 or TRBV12-4 and TRBJ1-1, with TRBD1 identical over 9 bases. This clonotype was sampled from a man between 60 and 75 years old with active COVID-19. Sequencing was done on a sample of peripheral blood. CDR3 in amino acids: CASSRTGVEAFF. The DNA for the CDR3 is TGTGCCAGCAGCCGGACAGGGGTTGAAGCTTTCTTT.